The 27 T cell receptor beta chains below come from one sample, sequenced in a study of T cell responses to AZD1222 COVID-19 vaccine (dated by TCRdb to the early 2020s). The time point label of this sample denotes: about 28 days (+/-7) after the second vaccine dose. The library was prepared using the immunoSEQ multiplex PCR assay. TCRdb obtained this table from immuneACCESS and retained in-frame rearrangements with V and J assigned. These tables miss some clones; where compared with another copy, unresolved V genes account for less than half of the shortfall, and the remainder is unexplained. The sample contains around 120,000 clones, approximately 94% of them found a single time. The ten largest clones take up less than 6% of the sample. Sequencing used peripheral blood, obtained 28 days after the second AZD1222 dose. Source of these receptors: an adult who received the AZD1222 COVID-19 vaccine.

J is TRBJ1-5 and V is TRBV5-1, with TRBD1 matching over 7 bases. The length of the CDR3 is 16 residues. Germline V gene sequence: CDR1 SGHRS, CDR2 YFSETQ. V trimming: 4 bases; J trimming: 2 bases; junction bases outside the gene matches: 9. CDR3 sequence reads: CASSEGTAYGNQPQHF. DNA for the CDR3: TGCGCCAGCAGCGAAGGGACAGCATATGGCAATCAGCCCCAGCATTTT.

This sequence joins TRBV5-6 and TRBJ1-2; D remains ambiguous. Germline V gene sequence: CDR1 SGHDT, CDR2 YYEEEE. V was trimmed by 0 bases and J by 8 bases, leaving 14 bases between them. The CDR3 loop spans 14 amino acids. CDR3 region: CASSLAGGPGGYTF. The DNA for the CDR3 is TGTGCCAGCAGCTTGGCGGGCGGCCCTGGGGGCTACACCTTC.

The rearrangement uses TRBV29-1 and TRBJ1-2, with D uncertain. CDR1 and CDR2 from the germline V gene are SQVTM and ANQGSEA. Deletions cut 4 bases from V and 2 bases from J, with 8 bases between. The CDR3 is 12 amino acids. DNA for the CDR3: TGCAGCGTTGGCAGCAACAACTATGGCTACACCTTC. This encodes CSVGSNNYGYTF. Supplemented by reference TRBV29-1 and TRBJ1-2, the full variable domain reads SAVISQKPSRDICQRGTSLTIQCQVDSQVTMMFWYRQQPGQSLTLIATANQGSEATYESGFVIDKFPISRPNLTFSTLTVSNMSPEDSSIYLCSVGSNNYGYTFGSGTRLTVV.

The J gene is TRBJ2-5, the V gene TRBV21-1; the table gives TRBD2 as D, unverified against the DNA. TRBV21-1 is flagged as a pseudogene. This CDR3 is 12 amino acids long. CDR3 nucleotides: TGTGCCAGCAGCAAAGAGGAGAAGACCCAGTACTTC. Its protein product is CASSKEEKTQYF.

V usage is TRBV4-1 and J usage is TRBJ1-1; 10 nucleotides agree with TRBD1. CDR1 and CDR2 from the germline V gene are MGHRA and YSYEKL. The CDR3 covers 18 residues. J gave up 8 bases and V 4 bases, and 19 bases lay outside the gene matches. CDR3 region: CASSRYADRRDRGSEAFF. The CDR3 DNA reads as TGCGCCAGCAGCCGATATGCAGATCGCCGGGACAGGGGCTCCGAAGCTTTCTTT.

The rearrangement links TRBV6-2 or TRBV6-3 to TRBJ2-7; 11 bases are shared with TRBD1. The trim removed 6 bases at V and 3 bases at J, leaving 4 bases unmatched. Germline CDR1 and CDR2: MNHEY and SVGEGT. This CDR3 is 14 amino acids long. The CDR3: CASSSGTGGYEQYF. The DNA for the CDR3 is TGTGCCAGCAGCTCCGGGACAGGGGGCTACGAGCAGTACTTC.

The rearrangement joins TRBV15 to TRBJ1-3; the D is unclear. Germline CDR1 is LNHNV and CDR2 is YYDKDF (reference sequence). V lost 5 bases and J 3 bases, leaving 5 bases between the germline ends. CDR3 length: 12 residues. CDR3 amino acids: CATSPFGNTIYF. CDR3 in DNA: TGTGCCACCAGCCCGTTTGGAAACACCATATATTTT.

The rearrangement joins TRBV28 to TRBJ2-3; D remains unclear. Germline V CDR1 and CDR2: MDHEN, SYDVKM. CDR3 length: 13 residues. V lost 8 bases, J lost 0 bases, and 9 bases lay in between. CDR3 sequence reads: CASGTTSTDTQYF. The CDR3 DNA is TGTGCCAGCGGAACTACCAGCACAGATACGCAGTATTTT.

This chain connects TRBV5-4 to TRBJ2-7; 8 nucleotides match TRBD2. After removal of 3 bases from V and 4 bases from J, the junction contained 3 bases not matched to a gene. The CDR3 loop spans 13 amino acids. Per germline, CDR1 SGHNT and CDR2 YYREEE (reference sequence). The DNA for the CDR3 is TGTGCCAGCAGCTCGGGGGGGCAGTACGAGCAGTACTTC. Its translation: CASSSGGQYEQYF.

The chain links TRBV7-8 to TRBJ1-5; 8 bases match TRBD1. Germline V gene data show CDR1 as SGHVS and CDR2 as FQNEAQ. Trimming removed 5 bases from V and 2 bases from J; junction bases left unmatched: 2. CDR3 length: 14 residues. The CDR3 reads CASSPDRGNQPQHF. The CDR3 DNA reads as TGTGCCAGCAGCCCGGACAGGGGCAATCAGCCCCAGCATTTT.

The V gene is TRBV7-8, the J gene TRBJ2-7; D unresolved. CDR1 and CDR2 (germline): SGHVS, FQNEAQ. This CDR3 spans 15 amino acids. V shed 0 bases and J shed 2 bases, with 11 bases lying between them. Here the CDR3 reads CASSLALGPTYEQYF. The CDR3 coding sequence is TGTGCCAGCAGCTTAGCCCTCGGGCCCACCTACGAGCAGTACTTC. Together with reference TRBV7-8 and TRBJ2-7, the CDR3 gives the full variable domain: GAGVSQSPRYKVAKRGQDVALRCDPISGHVSLFWYQQALGQGPEFLTYFQNEAQLDKSGLPSDRFFAERPEGSVSTLKIQRTQQEDSAVYLCASSLALGPTYEQYFGPGTRLTVT.

V is TRBV6-5 and J is TRBJ1-5; 9 nucleotides align to TRBD1. J was trimmed by 4 bases and V by 10 bases; bases with no gene match: 8. There are 14 residues in the CDR3. Per germline, CDR1 MNHEY and CDR2 SVGAGI. CDR3 nucleotides: TGTGCCATCGGAGGACAGGGGATAAATCAGCCCCAGCATTTT. Translation gives CAIGGQGINQPQHF.

The sample holds a few counts of this clone. The chain couples TRBV10-2 to TRBJ1-6; 7 nucleotides agree with TRBD1. The V gene's germline CDR1 is WSHSY and CDR2 SAAADI. The V segment lost 2 bases and the J segment 7 bases; nucleotides outside the gene matches: 2. This CDR3 contains 14 residues. CDR3 DNA: TGCGCCAGCAGTGAGGGACAGGTCAATTCACCCCTCCACTTT. Translating gives CASSEGQVNSPLHF.

This clone was counted a single time. The V and J genes are TRBV29-1 and TRBJ2-2; 8 bases match TRBD1. The CDR3 is 13 amino acids. J gave up 7 bases and V 5 bases, and 6 bases lay outside the gene matches. CDR1 and CDR2 (germline): SQVTM, ANQGSEA. The chain's CDR3 is CSVSDRADGELFF. The CDR3 DNA is TGCAGCGTTTCGGACAGGGCGGACGGGGAGCTGTTTTTT.

The genes are TRBV7-9 and TRBJ1-3; D uncertain. The CDR3 spans 16 residues. V was trimmed by 2 bases and J by 0 bases, leaving 11 bases between them. Germline CDR1 reads SEHNR; CDR2 reads FQNEAQ (reference sequence). The DNA of the CDR3 is TGTGCCAGCAGCTTACTTCAGAGTCACTCTGGAAACACCATATATTTT. Protein: CASSLLQSHSGNTIYF. The full variable domain, in which reference TRBV7-9 and TRBJ1-3 provide the parts outside the CDR3, is DTGVSQNPRHKITKRGQNVTFRCDPISEHNRLYWYRQTLGQGPEFLTYFQNEAQLEKSRLLSDRFSAERPKGSFSTLEIQRTEQGDSAMYLCASSLLQSHSGNTIYFGEGSWLTVV.

This sequence joins TRBV6-5 and TRBJ1-2; tentatively, D is TRBD1 (5 bases). The CDR3 contains 13 residues. The germline CDR1 and CDR2 sequences are MNHEY and SVGAGI. V lost 6 bases and J 5 bases, leaving 13 bases between the germline ends. In DNA form, the CDR3 reads TGTGCCAGCAGCCCAGGGACGAATTATGGCTACACCTTC. Protein product: CASSPGTNYGYTF.

The V and J genes are TRBV2 and TRBJ1-2; TRBD1 aligns across 7 bases. CDR1 SNHLY and CDR2 FYNNEI come from the germline V gene. This CDR3 is 15 amino acids long. V lost 5 bases, J lost 4 bases, and 10 bases stayed unmatched. CDR3 sequence: CASSFERTGAYGYTF. In DNA form, the CDR3 reads TGTGCCAGCAGTTTCGAGAGGACAGGCGCCTATGGCTACACCTTC.

This chain joins TRBV5-5 and TRBJ1-1; 9 bases map to TRBD1. Germline V gene data show CDR1 as SGHKS and CDR2 as YYEKEE (reference sequence). With 0 bases clipped from V and 3 bases from J, the junction kept 3 bases outside the gene matches. The CDR3 spans 15 residues. The CDR3 coding sequence is TGTGCCAGCAGCTTGGACAGGGGGCCTGACACTGAAGCTTTCTTT. This encodes CASSLDRGPDTEAFF.

The chain employs TRBV7-9 and TRBJ1-1, with D tentatively TRBD1 (5 bases). V was trimmed by 3 bases and J by 4 bases, leaving 12 bases between them. The CDR3 covers 14 residues. Germline CDR1 and CDR2: SEHNR and FQNEAQ (reference sequence). The CDR3 spells CASSFGGRVTEAFF. The CDR3 DNA sequence: TGTGCCAGCAGCTTTGGCGGCAGGGTCACTGAAGCTTTCTTT.

V and J are TRBV24-1 and TRBJ1-6; no reliable D call. V was trimmed by 0 bases and J by 7 bases, leaving 24 bases between them. The CDR3 runs 20 residues. Germline CDR1 KGHDR, CDR2 SFDVKD. The DNA of the CDR3 is TGTGCCACCAGTGATTTGAAGTACACAGCCGGCGCAGTTTGGAATTCACCCCTCCACTTT. Protein: CATSDLKYTAGAVWNSPLHF.

The rearrangement links TRBV2 to TRBJ1-5, with a tentative D call TRBD1 (5 bases). The CDR3 has 15 residues. The germline V and J ends were trimmed by 4 bases and 1 base, with 11 bases remaining between them. The germline V gene encodes CDR1 SNHLY and CDR2 FYNNEI. The CDR3 spells CASSGDGKSNQPQHF. CDR3 coding DNA: TGTGCCAGCAGTGGGGACGGAAAAAGCAATCAGCCCCAGCATTTT. The variable domain in full, with the rest retrieved from reference TRBV2 and TRBJ1-5, is EPEVTQTPSHQVTQMGQEVILRCVPISNHLYFYWYRQILGQKVEFLVSFYNNEISEKSEIFDDQFSVERPDGSNFTLKIRSTKLEDSAMYFCASSGDGKSNQPQHFGDGTRLSIL.

The chain combines TRBV12-3 or TRBV12-4 with TRBJ2-5, with D unresolved. There are 11 residues in the CDR3. The V end lost 4 bases, the J end lost 5 bases, and 5 bases lay between the germline ends. The DNA of the CDR3 is TGTGCCAGCAGTTCCGGGGAGACCCAGTACTTC. Translation gives CASSSGETQYF.

In this sample, this clone turned up once. The J gene is TRBJ2-7, the V gene TRBV21-1; the table's D call, TRBD1, was not checked against the DNA. TRBV21-1 is marked as a pseudogene. This CDR3 has 14 amino acids. The CDR3 sequence is CASSNRGPYYEQYF. The CDR3 DNA sequence: TGTGCCAGCAGCAACAGGGGCCCCTATTACGAGCAGTACTTC.

J is TRBJ2-3 and V is TRBV7-9; D is unclear. CDR1 SEHNR and CDR2 FQNEAQ come from the germline V gene (reference sequence). Trimming took off 1 base at V and 6 bases at J, with 14 bases between the two ends. The CDR3 contains 15 residues. CDR3 amino acids: CASSLVQPLDDTQYF. DNA of the CDR3: TGTGCCAGCAGCTTAGTCCAGCCGCTTGACGATACGCAGTATTTT.

V is TRBV11-2 and J is TRBJ1-2, with D unclear. Germline V gene sequence: CDR1 SGHAT, CDR2 FQNNGV. CDR3 length equals 15 residues. V was clipped by 1 base and J by 3 bases, with 12 bases between them. CDR3 sequence reads: CASSLGYGPHYGYTF. As DNA, the CDR3 is TGTGCCAGCAGCTTAGGTTATGGCCCCCACTATGGCTACACCTTC.

The rearrangement joins TRBV5-1 to TRBJ2-3; D is perhaps TRBD2 (5 bases). The CDR3 extends over 15 amino acids. The V gene's germline CDR1 is SGHRS and CDR2 YFSETQ. The V and J ends lost 1 base and 4 bases respectively, with 13 bases between them. The CDR3 sequence is CASSLSLVGADTQYF. CDR3 nucleotide sequence: TGCGCCAGCAGCTTGTCACTAGTCGGCGCAGATACGCAGTATTTT.

CDR3 loop: CATLRAGEETQYF. The CDR3 nucleotides are TGTGCCACGCTCCGGGCAGGGGAGGAGACCCAGTACTTC. The rearrangement joins TRBV10-3 to TRBJ2-5; perhaps TRBD1 as D (6 bases). This CDR3 region has 13 residues. Germline assignment: CDR1 ENHRY and CDR2 SYGVKD. Trimming removed 10 bases from V and 5 bases from J, with 17 bases in between.